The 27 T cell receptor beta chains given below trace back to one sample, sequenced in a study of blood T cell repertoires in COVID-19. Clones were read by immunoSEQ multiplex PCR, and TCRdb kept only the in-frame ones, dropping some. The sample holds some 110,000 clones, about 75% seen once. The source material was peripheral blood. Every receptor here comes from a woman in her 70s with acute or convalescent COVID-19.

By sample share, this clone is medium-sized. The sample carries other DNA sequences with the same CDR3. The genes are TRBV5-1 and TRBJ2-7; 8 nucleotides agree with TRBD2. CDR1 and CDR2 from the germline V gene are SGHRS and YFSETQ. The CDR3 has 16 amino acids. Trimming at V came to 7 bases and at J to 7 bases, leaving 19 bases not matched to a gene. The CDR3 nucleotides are TGCGCCAGCTTGAGCCGTCGGGTGGGCCCGGGGGGGGAGCAGTACTTC. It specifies CASLSRRVGPGGEQYF.

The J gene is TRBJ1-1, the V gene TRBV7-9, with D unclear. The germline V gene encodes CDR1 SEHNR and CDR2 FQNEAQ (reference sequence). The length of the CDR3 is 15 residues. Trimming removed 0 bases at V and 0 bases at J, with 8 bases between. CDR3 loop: CASSLAAAMNTEAFF. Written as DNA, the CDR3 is TGTGCCAGCAGCTTAGCCGCGGCCATGAACACTGAAGCTTTCTTT.

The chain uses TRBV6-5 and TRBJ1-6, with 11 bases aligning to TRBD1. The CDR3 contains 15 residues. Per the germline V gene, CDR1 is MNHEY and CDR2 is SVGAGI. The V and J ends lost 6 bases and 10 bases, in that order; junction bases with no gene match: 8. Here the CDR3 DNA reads TGTGCCAGCAGCCGCCGGGACAGGGGGGAGTCACCCCTCCACTTT. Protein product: CASSRRDRGESPLHF.

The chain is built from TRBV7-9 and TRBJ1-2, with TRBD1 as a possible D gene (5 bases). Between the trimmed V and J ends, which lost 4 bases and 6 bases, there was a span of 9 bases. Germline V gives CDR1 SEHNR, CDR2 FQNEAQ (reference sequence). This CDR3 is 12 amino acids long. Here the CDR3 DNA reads TGTGCCAGCAGCTGGGGCGAGGATGGCTACACCTTC. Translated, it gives CASSWGEDGYTF.

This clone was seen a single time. The CDR3 here is CASSQNPLSGANVLTF. CDR3 coding DNA: TGCGCCAGCAGCCAAAATCCCCTTTCTGGGGCCAACGTCCTGACTTTC. The V gene is TRBV4-1, the J gene TRBJ2-6, with unresolved D. V was cut by 2 bases and J by 1 base, with 9 bases left in between. The germline gives CDR1 MGHRA, CDR2 YSYEKL. This CDR3 region has 16 residues.

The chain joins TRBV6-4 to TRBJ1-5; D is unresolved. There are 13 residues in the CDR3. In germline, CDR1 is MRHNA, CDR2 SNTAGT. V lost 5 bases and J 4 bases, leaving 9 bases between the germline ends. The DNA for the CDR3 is TGTGCCAGCAGTTCGGGTCCGAATCAGCCCCAGCATTTT. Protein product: CASSSGPNQPQHF.

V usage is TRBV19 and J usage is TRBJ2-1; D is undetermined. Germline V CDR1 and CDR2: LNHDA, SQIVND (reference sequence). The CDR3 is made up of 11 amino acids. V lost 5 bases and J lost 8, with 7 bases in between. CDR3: CASSLGDEQFF. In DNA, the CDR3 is TGTGCCAGTAGTCTAGGCGATGAGCAGTTCTTC.

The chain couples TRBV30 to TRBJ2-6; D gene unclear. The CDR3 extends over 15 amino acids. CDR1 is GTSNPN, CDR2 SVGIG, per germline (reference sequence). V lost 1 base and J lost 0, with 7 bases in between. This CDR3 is CAWSEGDSGANVLTF. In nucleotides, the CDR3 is TGTGCCTGGAGTGAAGGAGACTCTGGGGCCAACGTCCTGACTTTC.

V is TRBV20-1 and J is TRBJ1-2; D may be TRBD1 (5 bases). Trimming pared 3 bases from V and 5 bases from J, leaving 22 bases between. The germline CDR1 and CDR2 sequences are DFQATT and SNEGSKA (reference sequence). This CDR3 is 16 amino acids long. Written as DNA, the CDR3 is TGCAGTGCTAGTCCCGGGGGTCGGCAGGGAATATATGGCTACACCTTC. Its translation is CSASPGGRQGIYGYTF.

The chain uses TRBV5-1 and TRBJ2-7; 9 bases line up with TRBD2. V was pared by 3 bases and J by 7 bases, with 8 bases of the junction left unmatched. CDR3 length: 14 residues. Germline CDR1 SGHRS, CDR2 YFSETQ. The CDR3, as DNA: TGCGCCAGCAGCTGGGGGACTAGCTCCGGAGAGCAGTACTTC. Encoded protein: CASSWGTSSGEQYF.

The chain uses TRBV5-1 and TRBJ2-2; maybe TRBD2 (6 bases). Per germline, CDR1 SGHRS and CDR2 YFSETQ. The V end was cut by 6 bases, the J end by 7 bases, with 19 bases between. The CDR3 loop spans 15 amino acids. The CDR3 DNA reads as TGCGCCAGCACCAGGGAGGCGGCTGGAAACGGGGAGCTGTTTTTT. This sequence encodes CASTREAAGNGELFF.

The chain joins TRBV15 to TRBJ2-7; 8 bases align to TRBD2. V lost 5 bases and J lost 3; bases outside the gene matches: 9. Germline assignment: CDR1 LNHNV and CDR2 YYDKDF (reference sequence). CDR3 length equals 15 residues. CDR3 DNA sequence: TGTGCCACCAGCCACAGTCCGGGAGGGTTCTACGAGCAGTACTTC. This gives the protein CATSHSPGGFYEQYF.

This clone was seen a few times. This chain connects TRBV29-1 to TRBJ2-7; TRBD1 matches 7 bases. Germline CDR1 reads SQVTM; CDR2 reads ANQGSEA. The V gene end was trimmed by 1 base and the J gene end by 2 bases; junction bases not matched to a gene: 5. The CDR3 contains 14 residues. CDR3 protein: CSVEARQGTYEQYF. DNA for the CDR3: TGCAGCGTTGAAGCGAGACAGGGTACCTACGAGCAGTACTTC.

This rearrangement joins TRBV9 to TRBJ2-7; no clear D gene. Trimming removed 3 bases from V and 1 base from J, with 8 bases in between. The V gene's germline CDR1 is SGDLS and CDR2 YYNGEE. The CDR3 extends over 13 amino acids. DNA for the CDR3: TGTGCCAGCAGCGGTCTCCGGTCCTACGAGCAGTACTTC. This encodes CASSGLRSYEQYF.

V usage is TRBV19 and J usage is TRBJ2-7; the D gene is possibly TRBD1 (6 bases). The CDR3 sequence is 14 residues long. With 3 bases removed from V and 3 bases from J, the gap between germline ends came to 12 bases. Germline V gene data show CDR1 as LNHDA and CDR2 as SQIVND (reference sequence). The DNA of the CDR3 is TGTGCCAGTAGTATTGGAAGGACAGTCTACGAGCAGTACTTC. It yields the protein CASSIGRTVYEQYF.

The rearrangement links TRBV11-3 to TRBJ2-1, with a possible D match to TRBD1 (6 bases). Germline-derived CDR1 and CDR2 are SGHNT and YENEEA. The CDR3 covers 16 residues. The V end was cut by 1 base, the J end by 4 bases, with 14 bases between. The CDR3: CASSLGTGNYYNEQFF. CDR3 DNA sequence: TGTGCCAGCAGCTTAGGAACAGGGAATTATTACAATGAGCAGTTCTTC.

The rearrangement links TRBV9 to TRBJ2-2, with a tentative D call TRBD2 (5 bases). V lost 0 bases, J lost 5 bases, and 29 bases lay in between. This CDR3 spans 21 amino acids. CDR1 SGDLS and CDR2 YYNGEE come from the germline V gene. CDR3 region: CASSVAGKTHRAGPGTGELFF. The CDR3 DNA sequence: TGTGCCAGCAGCGTAGCCGGCAAAACCCATAGGGCCGGCCCGGGGACCGGGGAGCTGTTTTTT.

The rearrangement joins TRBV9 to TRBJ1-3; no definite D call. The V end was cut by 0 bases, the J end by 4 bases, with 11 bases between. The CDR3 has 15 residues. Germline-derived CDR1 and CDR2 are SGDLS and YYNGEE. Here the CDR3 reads CASSVGPGSGNTIYF. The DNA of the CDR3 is TGTGCCAGCAGCGTAGGTCCGGGTTCAGGAAACACCATATATTTT.

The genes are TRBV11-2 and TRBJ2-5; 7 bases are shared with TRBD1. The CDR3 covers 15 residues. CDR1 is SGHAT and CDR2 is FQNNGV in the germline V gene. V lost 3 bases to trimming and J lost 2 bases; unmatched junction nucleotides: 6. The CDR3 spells CASSFGEDRQETQYF. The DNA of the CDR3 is TGTGCCAGCAGCTTTGGTGAGGACAGGCAAGAGACCCAGTACTTC.

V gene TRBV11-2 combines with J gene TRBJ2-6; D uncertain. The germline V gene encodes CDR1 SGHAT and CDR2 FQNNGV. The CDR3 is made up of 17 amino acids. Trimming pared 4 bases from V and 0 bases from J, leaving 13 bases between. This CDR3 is CASSSLVLRSGANVLTF. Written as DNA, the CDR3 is TGTGCCAGCAGCTCCCTCGTACTGCGCTCTGGGGCCAACGTCCTGACTTTC.

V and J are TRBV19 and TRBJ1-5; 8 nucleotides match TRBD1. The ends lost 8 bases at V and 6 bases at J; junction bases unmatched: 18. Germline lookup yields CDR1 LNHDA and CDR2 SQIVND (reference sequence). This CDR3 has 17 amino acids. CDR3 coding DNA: TGTGCCAGTCGAAATGGGTCTCCCGGACAGGGTGTTCAGCCCCAGCATTTT. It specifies CASRNGSPGQGVQPQHF.

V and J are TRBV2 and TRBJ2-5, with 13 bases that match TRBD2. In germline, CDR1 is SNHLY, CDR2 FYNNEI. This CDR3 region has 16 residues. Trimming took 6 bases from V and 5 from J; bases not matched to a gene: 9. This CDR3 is CASSDGTSGEGETQYF. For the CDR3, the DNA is TGTGCCAGCAGCGACGGGACTAGCGGGGAGGGGGAGACCCAGTACTTC.

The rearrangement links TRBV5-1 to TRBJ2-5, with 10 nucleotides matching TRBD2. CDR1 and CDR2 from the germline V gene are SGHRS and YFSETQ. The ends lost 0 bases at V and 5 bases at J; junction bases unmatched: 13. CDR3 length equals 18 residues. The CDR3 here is CASSLALLAGGLLETQYF. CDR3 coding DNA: TGCGCCAGCAGCTTGGCCCTCTTAGCGGGGGGTCTCCTGGAGACCCAGTACTTC.

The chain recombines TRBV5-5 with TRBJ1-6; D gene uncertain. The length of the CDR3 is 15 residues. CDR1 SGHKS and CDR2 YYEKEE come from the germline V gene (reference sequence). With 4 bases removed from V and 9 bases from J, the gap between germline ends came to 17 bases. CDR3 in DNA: TGTGCCAGCAGCCCAAGACGGGGAGTTGGTTCACCCCTCCACTTT. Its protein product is CASSPRRGVGSPLHF. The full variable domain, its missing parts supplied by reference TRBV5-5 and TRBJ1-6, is DAGVTQSPTHLIKTRGQQVTLRCSPISGHKSVSWYQQVLGQGPQFIFQYYEKEERGRGNFPDRFSARQFPNYSSELNVNALLLGDSALYLCASSPRRGVGSPLHFGNGTRLTVT.

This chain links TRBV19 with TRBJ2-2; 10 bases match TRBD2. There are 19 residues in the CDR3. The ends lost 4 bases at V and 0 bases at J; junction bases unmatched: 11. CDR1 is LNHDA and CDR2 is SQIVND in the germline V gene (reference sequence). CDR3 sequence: CASSTPPRLAGTNTGELFF. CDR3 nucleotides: TGTGCCAGTAGTACGCCACCGCGACTAGCGGGTACGAACACCGGGGAGCTGTTTTTT.

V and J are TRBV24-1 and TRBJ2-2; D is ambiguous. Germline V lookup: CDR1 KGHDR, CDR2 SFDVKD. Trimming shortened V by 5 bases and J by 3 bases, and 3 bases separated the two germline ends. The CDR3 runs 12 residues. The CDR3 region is CATSAYTGELFF. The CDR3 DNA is TGTGCCACCAGTGCCTACACCGGGGAGCTGTTTTTT.

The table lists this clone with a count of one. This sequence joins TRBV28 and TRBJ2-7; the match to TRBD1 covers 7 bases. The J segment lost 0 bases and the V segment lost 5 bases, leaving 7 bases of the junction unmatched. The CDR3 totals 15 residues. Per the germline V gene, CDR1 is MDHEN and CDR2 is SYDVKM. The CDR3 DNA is TGTGCCAGCAGTCCAACAGGGGTGGGCTCCTACGAGCAGTACTTC. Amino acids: CASSPTGVGSYEQYF.